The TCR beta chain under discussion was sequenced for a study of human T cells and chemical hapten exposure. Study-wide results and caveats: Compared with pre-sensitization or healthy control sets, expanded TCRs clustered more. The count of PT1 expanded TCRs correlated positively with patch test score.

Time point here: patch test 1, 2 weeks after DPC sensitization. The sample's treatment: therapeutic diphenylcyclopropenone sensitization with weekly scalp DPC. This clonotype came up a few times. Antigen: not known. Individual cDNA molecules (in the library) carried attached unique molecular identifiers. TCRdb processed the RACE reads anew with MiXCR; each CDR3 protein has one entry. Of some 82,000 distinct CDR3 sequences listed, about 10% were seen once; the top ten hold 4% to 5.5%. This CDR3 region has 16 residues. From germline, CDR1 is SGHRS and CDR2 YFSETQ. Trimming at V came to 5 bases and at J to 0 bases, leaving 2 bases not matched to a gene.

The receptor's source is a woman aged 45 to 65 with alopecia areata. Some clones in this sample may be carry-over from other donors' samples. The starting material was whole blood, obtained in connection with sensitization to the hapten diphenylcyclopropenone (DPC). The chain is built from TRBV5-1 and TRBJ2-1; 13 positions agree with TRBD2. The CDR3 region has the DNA TGCGCCAGCAGGGGACTAGCGGGACCCTCCTACAATGAGCAGTTCTTC. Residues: CASRGLAGPSYNEQFF.